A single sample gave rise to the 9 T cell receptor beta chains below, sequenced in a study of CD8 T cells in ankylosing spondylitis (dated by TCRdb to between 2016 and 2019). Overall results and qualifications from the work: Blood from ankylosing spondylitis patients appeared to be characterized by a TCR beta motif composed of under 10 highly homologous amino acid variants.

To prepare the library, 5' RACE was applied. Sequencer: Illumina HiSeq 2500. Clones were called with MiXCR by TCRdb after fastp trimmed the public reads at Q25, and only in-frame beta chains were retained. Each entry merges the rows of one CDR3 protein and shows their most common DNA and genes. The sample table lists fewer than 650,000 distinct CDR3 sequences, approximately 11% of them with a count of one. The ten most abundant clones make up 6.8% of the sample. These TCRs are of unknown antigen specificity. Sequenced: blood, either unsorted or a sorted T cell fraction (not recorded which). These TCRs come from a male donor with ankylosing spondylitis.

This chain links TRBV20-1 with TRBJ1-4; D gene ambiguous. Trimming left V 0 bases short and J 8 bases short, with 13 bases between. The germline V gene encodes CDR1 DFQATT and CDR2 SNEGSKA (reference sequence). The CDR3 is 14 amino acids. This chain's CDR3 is CSARDSEDEEKLFF. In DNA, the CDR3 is TGCAGTGCTAGAGATTCAGAGGACGAAGAAAAACTGTTTTTT.

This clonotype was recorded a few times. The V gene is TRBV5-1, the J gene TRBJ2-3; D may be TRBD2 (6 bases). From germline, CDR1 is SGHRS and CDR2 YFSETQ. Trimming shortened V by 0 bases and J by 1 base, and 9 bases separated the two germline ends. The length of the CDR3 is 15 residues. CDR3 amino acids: CASSLVVAGTDTQYF. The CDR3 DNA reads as TGCGCCAGCAGCTTGGTAGTAGCGGGCACAGATACGCAGTATTTT.

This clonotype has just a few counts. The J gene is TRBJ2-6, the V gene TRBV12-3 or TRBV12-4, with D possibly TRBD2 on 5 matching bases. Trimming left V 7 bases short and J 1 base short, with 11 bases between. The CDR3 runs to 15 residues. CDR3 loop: CASTLSGSGANVLTF. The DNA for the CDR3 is TGTGCCAGCACCTTAAGCGGTTCTGGGGCCAACGTCCTGACTTTC.

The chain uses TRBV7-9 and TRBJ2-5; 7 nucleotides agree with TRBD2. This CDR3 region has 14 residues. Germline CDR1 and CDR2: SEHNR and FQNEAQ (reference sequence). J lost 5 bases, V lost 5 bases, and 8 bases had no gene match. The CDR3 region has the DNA TGTGCCAGCAGCGCGCCGGGAGGTGAGGAGACCCAGTACTTC. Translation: CASSAPGGEETQYF.

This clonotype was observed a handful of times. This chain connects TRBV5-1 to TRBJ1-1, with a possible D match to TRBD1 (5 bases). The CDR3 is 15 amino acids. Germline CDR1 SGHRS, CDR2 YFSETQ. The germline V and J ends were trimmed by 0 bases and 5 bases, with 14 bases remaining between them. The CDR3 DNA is TGCGCCAGCAGCTTGGGGCCGGGGGTAAAGACTGAAGCTTTCTTT. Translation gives CASSLGPGVKTEAFF.

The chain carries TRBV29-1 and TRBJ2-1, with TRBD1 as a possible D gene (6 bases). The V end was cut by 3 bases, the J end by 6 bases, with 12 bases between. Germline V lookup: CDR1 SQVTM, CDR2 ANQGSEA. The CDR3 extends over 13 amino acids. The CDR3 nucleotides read TGCAGCGTTGAGTTGGGGGCCTCCAATGAGCAGTTCTTC. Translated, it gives CSVELGASNEQFF.

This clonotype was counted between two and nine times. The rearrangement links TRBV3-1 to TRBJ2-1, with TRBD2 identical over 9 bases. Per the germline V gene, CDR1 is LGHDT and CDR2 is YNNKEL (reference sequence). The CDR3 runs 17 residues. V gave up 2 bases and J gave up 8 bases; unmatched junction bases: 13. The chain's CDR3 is CASSQRTSGSPWYEQFF. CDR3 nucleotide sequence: TGTGCCAGCAGCCAACGAACTAGCGGGTCCCCTTGGTATGAGCAGTTCTTC.

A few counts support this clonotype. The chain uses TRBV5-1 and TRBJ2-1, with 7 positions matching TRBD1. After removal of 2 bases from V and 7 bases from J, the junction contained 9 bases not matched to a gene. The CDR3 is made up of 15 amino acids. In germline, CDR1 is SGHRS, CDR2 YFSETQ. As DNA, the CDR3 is TGCGCCAGCAGCTTCTTACCGACAGGGAGTAATGAGCAGTTCTTC. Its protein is CASSFLPTGSNEQFF. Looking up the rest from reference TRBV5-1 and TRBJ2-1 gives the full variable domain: KAGVTQTPRYLIKTRGQQVTLSCSPISGHRSVSWYQQTPGQGLQFLFEYFSETQRNKGNFPGRFSGRQFSNSRSEMNVSTLELGDSALYLCASSFLPTGSNEQFFGPGTRLTVL.

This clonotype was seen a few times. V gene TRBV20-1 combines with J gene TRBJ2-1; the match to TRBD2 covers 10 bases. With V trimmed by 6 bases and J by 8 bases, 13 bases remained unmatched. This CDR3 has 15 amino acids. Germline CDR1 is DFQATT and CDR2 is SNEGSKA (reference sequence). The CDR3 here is CSAPTPSGSRYEQFF. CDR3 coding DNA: TGCAGTGCGCCTACCCCTAGCGGGAGTAGGTATGAGCAGTTCTTC.